These 18 T cell receptor beta chains originate from one sample sequenced in a study of a mutant IDH1 vaccine in newly diagnosed glioma. Time point reported: baseline, week 1 (first vaccination visit). Treatment reported: pre-vaccination baseline after standard-of-care therapy. The table came from immunoSEQ multiplex PCR; TCRdb's copy has only in-frame clones and leaves some out. The sample lists tens of thousands of clones, about four fifths occurring once. Here the sequenced sample was PBMCs, taken from a glioma patient treated with radiotherapy, temozolomide or both. Receptor source: a man under 40 with glioma.

The chain combines TRBV9 with TRBJ2-2, with 9 positions matching TRBD2. Germline V gene sequence: CDR1 SGDLS, CDR2 YYNGEE. This CDR3 is 17 amino acids long. Trimming cost V 4 bases and J 3 bases; bases outside gene matches: 10. The CDR3 reads CASSSLIGLAYTGELFF. For the CDR3, the DNA is TGTGCCAGCAGCTCCCTGATAGGACTAGCGTACACCGGGGAGCTGTTTTTT.

The chain joins TRBV2 to TRBJ2-7; D gene uncertain. This CDR3 is 12 amino acids long. V was trimmed by 7 bases and J by 0 bases, leaving 7 bases between them. CDR1 and CDR2 (germline): SNHLY, FYNNEI. CDR3 loop: CASNGYSYEQYF. The CDR3 DNA reads as TGTGCCAGCAACGGCTACTCCTACGAGCAGTACTTC.

The chain couples TRBV27 to TRBJ2-7; the match to TRBD2 covers 8 bases. V lost 6 bases, J lost 3 bases, and 7 bases stayed unmatched. In germline, CDR1 is MNHEY, CDR2 SMNVEV (reference sequence). The CDR3 sequence is 14 residues long. The CDR3: CASRRGAASYEQYF. CDR3 nucleotides: TGTGCCAGCAGGCGGGGGGCCGCTAGCTACGAGCAGTACTTC.

The V call is TRBV2, the J call TRBJ2-5; D may correspond to TRBD1 or TRBD2 (5 bases each). Between the trimmed V and J ends, which lost 5 bases and 6 bases, there was a span of 19 bases. The germline V gene encodes CDR1 SNHLY and CDR2 FYNNEI. The CDR3 is made up of 15 amino acids. CDR3 nucleotides: TGTGCCAGCAGTCGCCCTGGGTTTGAGGGACAGACCCAGTACTTC. Residues: CASSRPGFEGQTQYF.

The chain uses TRBV7-3 and TRBJ2-3; 11 bases are a match to TRBD2. The CDR3 runs to 15 residues. The V gene's germline CDR1 is SGHTA and CDR2 FQGTGA. The J segment lost 6 bases and the V segment lost 3 bases, leaving 5 bases of the junction unmatched. The CDR3 loop is CASSFVSGGADTQYF. The CDR3 DNA reads TGTGCCAGCAGCTTCGTTAGCGGGGGGGCCGATACGCAGTATTTT.

Sample share makes this clone medium-sized (0.01 to 0.1%). This chain links TRBV7-9 with TRBJ2-7, with 7 bases that match TRBD1. V was pared by 5 bases and J by 3 bases, with 7 bases of the junction left unmatched. In germline, CDR1 is SEHNR, CDR2 FQNEAQ (reference sequence). This CDR3 has 14 amino acids. CDR3 in DNA: TGTGCCAGCAGCCACAGGGGAAGGGTCTACGAGCAGTACTTC. Its protein is CASSHRGRVYEQYF. The full variable domain, rest sourced from reference TRBV7-9 and TRBJ2-7, is DTGVSQNPRHKITKRGQNVTFRCDPISEHNRLYWYRQTLGQGPEFLTYFQNEAQLEKSRLLSDRFSAERPKGSFSTLEIQRTEQGDSAMYLCASSHRGRVYEQYFGPGTRLTVT.

The CDR3 DNA reads as TGCGCCAGCAGCTTTGGGGACTATAACTATGGCTACACCTTC. As protein: CASSFGDYNYGYTF. The chain has TRBV5-1 and TRBJ1-2, with TRBD1 as a possible D gene (5 bases). This CDR3 has 14 residues. Trimming took off 2 bases at V and 1 base at J, with 9 bases between the two ends. Germline CDR1 and CDR2: SGHRS and YFSETQ.

This chain connects TRBV10-3 to TRBJ2-7; D possibly corresponds to TRBD2 (6 bases). The V and J ends lost 8 bases and 0 bases respectively, with 11 bases between them. CDR3 length: 13 residues. Germline V gene data show CDR1 as ENHRY and CDR2 as SYGVKD. As DNA, the CDR3 is TGTGCCATCCTCCCAGCGGGCTCCTACGAGCAGTACTTC. Its translation is CAILPAGSYEQYF.

The V call is TRBV30, the J call TRBJ1-1; 7 bases agree with TRBD1. The V and J ends lost 1 base and 10 bases, in that order; junction bases with no gene match: 3. CDR1 GTSNPN and CDR2 SVGIG come from the germline V gene (reference sequence). The CDR3 has 11 amino acids. The CDR3, as DNA: TGTGCCTGGAGTGACAGGGGAGGAGCTTTCTTT. This codes for CAWSDRGGAFF.

This clone was seen a single time. The chain uses TRBV5-8 and TRBJ2-5; D unclear. The V end was cut by 4 bases, the J end by 5 bases, with 15 bases between. This CDR3 is built from 14 residues. The germline gives CDR1 SGHTS, CDR2 YDEGEE. The CDR3 loop reads CASSPPPGWETQYF. CDR3 coding DNA: TGTGCCAGCAGCCCCCCCCCGGGTTGGGAGACCCAGTACTTC.

The chain has TRBV5-1 and TRBJ1-6, with no clear D. The CDR3 length is 16 residues. The ends were cut back, 4 bases at V and 6 bases at J, with 17 bases in the middle. The germline V gene encodes CDR1 SGHRS and CDR2 YFSETQ. Here the CDR3 reads CASSPSARVPNSPLHF. CDR3 DNA sequence: TGCGCCAGCAGCCCATCGGCTCGGGTTCCTAATTCACCCCTCCACTTT.

The chain uses TRBV5-8 and TRBJ2-5; a possible D gene is TRBD2 (6 bases). Per germline, CDR1 SGHTS and CDR2 YDEGEE. The CDR3 runs to 16 residues. V lost 0 bases and J 3 bases, leaving 15 bases between the germline ends. CDR3 nucleotides: TGTGCCAGCAGCTTGGAGGAGGGAGGCCAGAAAGAGACCCAGTACTTC. It yields the protein CASSLEEGGQKETQYF.

The V call is TRBV5-1, the J call TRBJ2-7, with D maybe TRBD2 (5 bases). CDR1 and CDR2 (germline): SGHRS, YFSETQ. The CDR3 is 14 residues long. With 4 bases removed from V and 0 bases from J, the gap between germline ends came to 11 bases. CDR3 sequence: CASSLAGNSYEQYF. The CDR3 DNA reads TGCGCCAGCAGCCTTGCGGGCAACTCCTACGAGCAGTACTTC.

CDR3 in amino acids: CASSLGGTGGKGYTF. CDR3 in DNA: TGTGCCAGCAGTTTAGGGGGGACAGGGGGAAAAGGCTACACCTTC. The J gene is TRBJ1-2, the V gene TRBV27; TRBD1 aligns across 11 bases. This CDR3 is built from 15 residues. The V gene end was trimmed by 2 bases and the J gene end by 8 bases; junction bases not matched to a gene: 7. Germline V gives CDR1 MNHEY, CDR2 SMNVEV (reference sequence).

The chain combines TRBV5-6 with TRBJ1-2; D not resolved. The germline V gene encodes CDR1 SGHDT and CDR2 YYEEEE. CDR3 length: 16 amino acids. V dropped 7 bases and J dropped 4 bases, with 23 bases sitting between them. The CDR3 nucleotides are TGTGCCAGCGTATCCCTTCGTTCGTTCAAAATCTATGGCTACACCTTC. This codes for CASVSLRSFKIYGYTF. Full variable domain (remainder filled in from reference TRBV5-6 and TRBJ1-2): DAGVTQSPTHLIKTRGQQVTLRCSPKSGHDTVSWYQQALGQGPQFIFQYYEEEERQRGNFPDRFSGHQFPNYSSELNVNALLLGDSALYLCASVSLRSFKIYGYTFGSGTRLTVV.

This clone was observed a single time. CDR3 sequence reads: CAWSVYLQGLFSEFGDTQYF. The CDR3 DNA is TGTGCCTGGAGTGTATACTTACAGGGACTTTTTTCGGAATTTGGAGATACGCAGTATTTT. The chain joins TRBV30 to TRBJ2-3; possibly TRBD1 or TRBD2 for D (6 bases each). The V and J ends lost 0 bases and 5 bases respectively, with 30 bases between them. Germline assignment: CDR1 GTSNPN and CDR2 SVGIG (reference sequence). The CDR3 is 20 amino acids.

Remarks on this clone: A read error may account for a junction end that differs from germline. CDR3 bases: TGTGCCGGCAGCTTTGGGGCCAGCTATGGCTACACCTTC. Its translation: CAGSFGASYGYTF. V usage is TRBV7-2 and J usage is TRBJ1-2; TRBD1 might be the D (5 bases). There are 13 residues in the CDR3. Germline values: CDR1 SGHTA, CDR2 FQGNSA.

The chain couples TRBV7-2 to TRBJ2-7; TRBD1 matches at 7 bases. The CDR3 totals 13 residues. V gave up 4 bases and J gave up 6 bases; unmatched junction bases: 6. CDR1 is SGHTA and CDR2 is FQGNSA in the germline V gene. Here the CDR3 reads CASSSDRTGEQYF. In nucleotides, the CDR3 is TGTGCCAGCAGCTCCGACAGGACAGGCGAGCAGTACTTC.